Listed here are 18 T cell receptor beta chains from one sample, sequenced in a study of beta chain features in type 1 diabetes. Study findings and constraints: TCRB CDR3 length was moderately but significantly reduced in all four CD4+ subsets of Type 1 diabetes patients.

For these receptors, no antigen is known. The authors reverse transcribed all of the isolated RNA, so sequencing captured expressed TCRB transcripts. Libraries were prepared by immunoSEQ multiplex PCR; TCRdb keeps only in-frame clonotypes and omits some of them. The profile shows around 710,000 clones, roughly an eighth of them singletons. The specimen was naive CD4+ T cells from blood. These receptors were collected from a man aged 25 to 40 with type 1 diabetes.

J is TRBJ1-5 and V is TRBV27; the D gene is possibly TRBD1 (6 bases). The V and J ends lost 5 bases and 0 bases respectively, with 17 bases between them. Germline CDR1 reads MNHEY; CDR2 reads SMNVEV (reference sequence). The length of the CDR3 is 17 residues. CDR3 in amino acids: CASSEGFWGASNQPQHF. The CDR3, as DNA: TGTGCCAGCAGTGAGGGCTTCTGGGGGGCTAGCAATCAGCCCCAGCATTTT.

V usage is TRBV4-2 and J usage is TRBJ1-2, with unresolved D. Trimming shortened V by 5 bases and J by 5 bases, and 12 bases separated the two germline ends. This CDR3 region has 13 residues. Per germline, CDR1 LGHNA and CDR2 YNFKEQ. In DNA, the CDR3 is TGTGCCAGCAGCTCCCCCGTGGTGTATGGCTACACCTTC. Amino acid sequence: CASSSPVVYGYTF.

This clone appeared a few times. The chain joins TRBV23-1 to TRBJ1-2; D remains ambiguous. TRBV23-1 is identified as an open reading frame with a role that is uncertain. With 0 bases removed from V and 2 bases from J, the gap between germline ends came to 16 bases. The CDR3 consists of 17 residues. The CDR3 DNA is TGCGCCAGCAGTCAATCTAGAGCCAAATCGAGGAACTATGGCTACACCTTC. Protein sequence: CASSQSRAKSRNYGYTF.

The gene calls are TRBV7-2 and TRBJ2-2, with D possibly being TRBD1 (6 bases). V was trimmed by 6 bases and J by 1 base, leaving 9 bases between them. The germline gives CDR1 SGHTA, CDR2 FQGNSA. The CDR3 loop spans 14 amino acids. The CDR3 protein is CASRPGQNTGELFF. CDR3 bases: TGTGCCAGCAGACCGGGACAGAACACCGGGGAGCTGTTTTTT.

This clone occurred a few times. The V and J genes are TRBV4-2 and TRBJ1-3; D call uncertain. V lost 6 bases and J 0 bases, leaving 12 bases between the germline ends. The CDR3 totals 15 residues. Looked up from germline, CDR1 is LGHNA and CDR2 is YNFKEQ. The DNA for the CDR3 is TGTGCCAGCAGTGGCGAGACTCACTCTGGAAACACCATATATTTT. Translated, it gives CASSGETHSGNTIYF.

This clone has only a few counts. CDR3 sequence reads: CAISDPTGAGETQYF. DNA for the CDR3: TGTGCCATCAGTGATCCGACAGGGGCCGGGGAGACCCAGTACTTC. The V call is TRBV10-3, the J call TRBJ2-5; 8 bases align to TRBD1. Germline-derived CDR1 and CDR2 are ENHRY and SYGVKD. V was clipped by 3 bases and J by 5 bases; unmatched bases: 8. The CDR3 has 15 amino acids.

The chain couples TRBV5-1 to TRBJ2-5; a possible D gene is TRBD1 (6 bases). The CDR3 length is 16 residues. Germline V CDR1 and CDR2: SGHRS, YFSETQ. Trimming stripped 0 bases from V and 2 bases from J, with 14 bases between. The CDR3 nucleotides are TGCGCCAGCAGCTTGGTACCGCCGACAGGTCAAGAGACCCAGTACTTC. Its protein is CASSLVPPTGQETQYF.

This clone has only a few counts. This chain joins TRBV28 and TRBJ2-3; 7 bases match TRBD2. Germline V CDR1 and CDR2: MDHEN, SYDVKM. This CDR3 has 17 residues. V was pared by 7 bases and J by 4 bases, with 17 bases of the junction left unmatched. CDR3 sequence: CASNDYAGTKFADTQYF. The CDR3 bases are TGTGCCAGCAACGATTACGCCGGGACTAAGTTTGCAGATACGCAGTATTTT.

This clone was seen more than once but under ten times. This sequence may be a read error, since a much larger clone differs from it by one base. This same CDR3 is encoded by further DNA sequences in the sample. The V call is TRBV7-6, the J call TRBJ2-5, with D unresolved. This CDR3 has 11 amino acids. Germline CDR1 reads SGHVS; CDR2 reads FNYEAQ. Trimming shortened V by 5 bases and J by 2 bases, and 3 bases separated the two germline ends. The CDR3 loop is CASSLQETQYF. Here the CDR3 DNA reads TGTGCCAGCAGCCTACAAGAGACCCAGTACTTC.

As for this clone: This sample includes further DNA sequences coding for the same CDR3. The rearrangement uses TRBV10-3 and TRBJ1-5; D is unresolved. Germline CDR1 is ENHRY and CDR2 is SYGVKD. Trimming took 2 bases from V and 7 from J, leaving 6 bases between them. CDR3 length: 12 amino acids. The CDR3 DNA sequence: TGTGCCATCAGTGAGGAAGGACAGCCCCAGCATTTT. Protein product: CAISEEGQPQHF.

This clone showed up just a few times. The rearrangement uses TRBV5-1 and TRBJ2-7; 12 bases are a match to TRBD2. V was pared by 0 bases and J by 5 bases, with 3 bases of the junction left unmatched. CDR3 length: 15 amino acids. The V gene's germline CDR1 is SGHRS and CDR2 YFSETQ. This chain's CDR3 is CASSLVLAGGNEQYF. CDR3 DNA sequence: TGCGCCAGCAGCTTGGTACTAGCGGGGGGTAACGAGCAGTACTTC.

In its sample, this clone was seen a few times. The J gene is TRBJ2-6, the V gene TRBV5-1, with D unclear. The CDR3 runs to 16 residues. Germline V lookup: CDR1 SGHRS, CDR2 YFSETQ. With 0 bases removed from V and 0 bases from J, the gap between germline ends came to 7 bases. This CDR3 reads CASSLVVNSGANVLTF. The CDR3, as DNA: TGCGCCAGCAGCTTGGTAGTCAACTCTGGGGCCAACGTCCTGACTTTC.

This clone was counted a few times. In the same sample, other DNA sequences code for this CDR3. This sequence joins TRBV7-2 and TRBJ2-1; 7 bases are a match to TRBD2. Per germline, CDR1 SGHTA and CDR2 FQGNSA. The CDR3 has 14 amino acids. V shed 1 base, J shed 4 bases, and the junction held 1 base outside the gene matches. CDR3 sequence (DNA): TGTGCCAGCAGCTTAGGGCGGGAGTACAATGAGCAGTTCTTC. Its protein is CASSLGREYNEQFF. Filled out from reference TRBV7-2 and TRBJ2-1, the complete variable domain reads GAGVSQSPSNKVTEKGKDVELRCDPISGHTALYWYRQSLGQGLEFLIYFQGNSAPDKSGLPSDRFSAERTGGSVSTLTIQRTQQEDSAVYLCASSLGREYNEQFFGPGTRLTVL.

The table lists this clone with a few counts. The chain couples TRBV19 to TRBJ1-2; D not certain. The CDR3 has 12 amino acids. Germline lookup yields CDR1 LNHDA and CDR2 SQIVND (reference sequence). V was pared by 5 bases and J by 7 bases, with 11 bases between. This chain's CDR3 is CASSAGQLGYTF. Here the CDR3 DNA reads TGTGCCAGTAGTGCCGGGCAGCTTGGCTACACCTTC.

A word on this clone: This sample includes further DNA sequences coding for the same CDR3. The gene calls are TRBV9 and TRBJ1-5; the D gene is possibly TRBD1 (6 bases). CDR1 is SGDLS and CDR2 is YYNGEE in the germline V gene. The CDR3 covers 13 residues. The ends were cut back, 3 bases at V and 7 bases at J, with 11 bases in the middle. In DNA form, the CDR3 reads TGTGCCAGCAGCGGAACAGGGAACCAGCCCCAGCATTTT. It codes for CASSGTGNQPQHF.

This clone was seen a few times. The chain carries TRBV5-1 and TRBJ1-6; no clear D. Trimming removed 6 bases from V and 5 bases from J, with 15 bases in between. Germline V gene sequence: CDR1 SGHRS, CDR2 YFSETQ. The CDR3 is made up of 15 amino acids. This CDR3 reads CASTQREGDNSPLHF. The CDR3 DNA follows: TGCGCCAGCACCCAAAGGGAGGGAGATAATTCACCCCTCCACTTT. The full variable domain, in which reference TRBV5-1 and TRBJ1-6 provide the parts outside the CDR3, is KAGVTQTPRYLIKTRGQQVTLSCSPISGHRSVSWYQQTPGQGLQFLFEYFSETQRNKGNFPGRFSGRQFSNSRSEMNVSTLELGDSALYLCASTQREGDNSPLHFGNGTRLTVT.

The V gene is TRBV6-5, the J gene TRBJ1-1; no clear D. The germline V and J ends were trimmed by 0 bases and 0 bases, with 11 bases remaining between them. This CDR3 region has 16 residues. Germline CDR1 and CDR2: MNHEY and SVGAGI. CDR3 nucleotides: TGTGCCAGCAGTTACTCGATGGCAGGACTGAACACTGAAGCTTTCTTT. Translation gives CASSYSMAGLNTEAFF.

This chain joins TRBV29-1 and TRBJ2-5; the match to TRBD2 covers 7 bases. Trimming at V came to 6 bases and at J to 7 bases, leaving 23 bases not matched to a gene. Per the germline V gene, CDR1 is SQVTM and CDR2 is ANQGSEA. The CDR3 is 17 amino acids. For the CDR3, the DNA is TGCAGCGTCCCGGGTAGCGGGTCGATCCACCCTTTGGGGACCCAGTACTTC. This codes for CSVPGSGSIHPLGTQYF.